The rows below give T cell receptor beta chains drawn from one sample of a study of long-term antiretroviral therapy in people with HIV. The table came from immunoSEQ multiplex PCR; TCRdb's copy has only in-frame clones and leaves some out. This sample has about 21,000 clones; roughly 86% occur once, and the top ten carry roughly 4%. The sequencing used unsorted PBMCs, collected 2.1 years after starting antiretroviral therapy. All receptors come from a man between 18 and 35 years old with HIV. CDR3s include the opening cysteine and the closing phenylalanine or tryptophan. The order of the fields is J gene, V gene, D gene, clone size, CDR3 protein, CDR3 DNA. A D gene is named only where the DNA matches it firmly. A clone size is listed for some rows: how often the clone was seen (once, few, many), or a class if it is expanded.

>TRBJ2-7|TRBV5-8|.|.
CASSAPPGARFHEQYF
TGTGCCAGCAGCGCCCCGCCAGGGGCGAGGTTTCACGAGCAGTACTTC
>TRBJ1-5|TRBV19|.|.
CASSIRDSNQPQHF
TGTGCCAGTAGTATCCGGGATAGCAATCAGCCCCAGCATTTT
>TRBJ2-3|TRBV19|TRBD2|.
CASSIISSGGTQYF
TGTGCCAGTAGTATAATAAGTAGCGGGGGAACGCAGTATTTT
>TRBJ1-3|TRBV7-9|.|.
CASSQRQNTIYF
TGTGCCAGCAGCCAAAGACAGAACACCATATATTTT
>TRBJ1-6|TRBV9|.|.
CASSVGGEGSPLHF
TGTGCCAGCAGCGTAGGCGGGGAGGGATCACCCCTCCACTTT
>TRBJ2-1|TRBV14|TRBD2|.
CASSQVAGGGNEQFF
TGTGCCAGCAGCCAAGTAGCGGGAGGAGGGAATGAGCAGTTCTTC
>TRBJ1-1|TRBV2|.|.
CASIIGRTITEAFF
TGTGCCAGCATTATCGGACGGACAATCACTGAAGCTTTCTTT
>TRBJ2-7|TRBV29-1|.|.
CSVSYGSYEQYF
TGCAGCGTTAGTTATGGATCCTACGAGCAGTACTTC
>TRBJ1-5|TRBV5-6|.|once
CASSSTLLSAPQHF
TGTGCCAGCAGCTCGACCCTGCTCTCAGCGCCCCAGCATTTT
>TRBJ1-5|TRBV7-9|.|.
CASREGENQPQHF
TGTGCCAGCAGGGAAGGGGAAAATCAGCCCCAGCATTTT
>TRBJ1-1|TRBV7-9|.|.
CASSLGGGLTEAFF
TGTGCCAGCAGCTTGGGGGGGGGTTTGACTGAAGCTTTCTTT
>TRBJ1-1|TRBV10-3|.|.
CATTFTAGLGTEAFF
TGTGCCACCACTTTTACGGCGGGTCTGGGCACTGAAGCTTTCTTT
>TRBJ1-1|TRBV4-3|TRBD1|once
CASSQTRTGGAFF
TGCGCCAGCAGCCAGACACGGACAGGGGGAGCTTTCTTT
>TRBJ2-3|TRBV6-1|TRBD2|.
CASSGGSGGAGDTQYF
TGTGCCAGCAGTGGGGGTAGCGGGGGGGCTGGAGATACGCAGTATTTT
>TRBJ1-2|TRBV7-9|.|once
CASSLSVGYTF
TGTGCCAGCAGCCTCTCCGTCGGCTACACCTTC
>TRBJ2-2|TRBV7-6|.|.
CASSLAGQPGGELFF
TGTGCCAGCAGCTTAGCAGGTCAGCCCGGCGGGGAGCTGTTTTTT
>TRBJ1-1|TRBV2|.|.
CASSVDPGPPNTEAFF
TGTGCCAGCAGTGTGGACCCGGGCCCTCCGAACACTGAAGCTTTCTTT
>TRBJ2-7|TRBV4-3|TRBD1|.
CASSRTTGSSYEQYF
TGCGCCAGCAGCCGAACGACAGGGTCTTCCTACGAGCAGTACTTC